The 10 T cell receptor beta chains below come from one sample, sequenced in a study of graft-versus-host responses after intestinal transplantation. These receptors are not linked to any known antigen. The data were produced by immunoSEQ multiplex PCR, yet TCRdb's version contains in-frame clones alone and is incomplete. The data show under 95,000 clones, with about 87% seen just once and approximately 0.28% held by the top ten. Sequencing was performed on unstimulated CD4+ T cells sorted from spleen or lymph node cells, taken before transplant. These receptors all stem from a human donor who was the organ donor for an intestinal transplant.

CDR3 amino acids: CASKGRVYNEQFF. In nucleotides, the CDR3 is TGCGCCAGCAAGGGCAGGGTATACAATGAGCAGTTCTTC. The V gene is TRBV4-1, the J gene TRBJ2-1, with D possibly matching TRBD1 (5 bases). The germline V gene has CDR1 MGHRA and CDR2 YSYEKL. The CDR3 spans 13 residues. V was pared by 7 bases and J by 4 bases, with 11 bases between.

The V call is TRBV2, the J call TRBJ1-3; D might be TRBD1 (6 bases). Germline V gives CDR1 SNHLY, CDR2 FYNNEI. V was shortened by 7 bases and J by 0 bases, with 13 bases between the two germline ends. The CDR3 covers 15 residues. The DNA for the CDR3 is TGTGCCAGCATGGGGGGGGCTACCTCTGGAAACACCATATATTTT. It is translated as CASMGGATSGNTIYF.

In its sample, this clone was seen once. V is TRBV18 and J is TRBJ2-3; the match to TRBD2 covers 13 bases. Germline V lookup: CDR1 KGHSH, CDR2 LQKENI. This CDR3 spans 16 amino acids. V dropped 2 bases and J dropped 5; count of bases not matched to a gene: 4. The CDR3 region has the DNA TGTGCCAGCTCACCAGGACTAGCGGGAGTGGGAGATACGCAGTATTTT. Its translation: CASSPGLAGVGDTQYF.

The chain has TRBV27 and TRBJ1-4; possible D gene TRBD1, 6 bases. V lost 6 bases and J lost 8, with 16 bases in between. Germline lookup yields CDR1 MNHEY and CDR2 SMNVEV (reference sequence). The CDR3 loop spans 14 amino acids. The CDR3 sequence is CASRLLRGGEKLFF. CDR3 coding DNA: TGTGCCAGCAGACTTCTCAGGGGTGGAGAAAAACTGTTTTTT.

The CDR3 here is CAISTGYNVLTF. The CDR3 DNA reads TGTGCCATCAGTACAGGTTACAACGTCCTGACTTTC. The V and J genes are TRBV10-3 and TRBJ2-6, with TRBD1 as a possible D gene (5 bases). The CDR3 is 12 residues long. Trimming left V 5 bases short and J 9 bases short, with 8 bases between. Germline assignment: CDR1 ENHRY and CDR2 SYGVKD.

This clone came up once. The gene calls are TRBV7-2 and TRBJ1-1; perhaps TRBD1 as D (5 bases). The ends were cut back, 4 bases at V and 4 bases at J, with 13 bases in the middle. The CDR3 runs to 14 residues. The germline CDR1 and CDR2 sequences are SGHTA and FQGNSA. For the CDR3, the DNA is TGTGCCAGCAGCTCCGACGGGGGGTCCACTGAAGCTTTCTTT. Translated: CASSSDGGSTEAFF.

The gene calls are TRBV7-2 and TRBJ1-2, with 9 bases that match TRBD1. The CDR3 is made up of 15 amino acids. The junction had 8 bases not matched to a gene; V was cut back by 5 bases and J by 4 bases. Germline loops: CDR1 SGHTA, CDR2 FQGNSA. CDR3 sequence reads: CASSITGGISYGYTF. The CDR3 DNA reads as TGTGCCAGCAGCATAACAGGGGGCATTAGCTATGGCTACACCTTC. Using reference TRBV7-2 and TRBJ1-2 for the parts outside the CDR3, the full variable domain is GAGVSQSPSNKVTEKGKDVELRCDPISGHTALYWYRQSLGQGLEFLIYFQGNSAPDKSGLPSDRFSAERTGGSVSTLTIQRTQQEDSAVYLCASSITGGISYGYTFGSGTRLTVV.

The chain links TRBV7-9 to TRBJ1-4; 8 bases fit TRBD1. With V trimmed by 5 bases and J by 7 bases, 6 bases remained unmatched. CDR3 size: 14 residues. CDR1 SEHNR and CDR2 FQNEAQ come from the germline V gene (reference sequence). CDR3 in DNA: TGTGCCAGCAGCCCACAGGGGGGATTTGAAAAACTGTTTTTT. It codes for CASSPQGGFEKLFF.

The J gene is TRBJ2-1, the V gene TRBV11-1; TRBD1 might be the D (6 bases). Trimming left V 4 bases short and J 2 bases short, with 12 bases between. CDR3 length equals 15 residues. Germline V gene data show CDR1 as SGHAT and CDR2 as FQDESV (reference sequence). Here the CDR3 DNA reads TGTGCCAGCAGCTCGGACAGCCCAGCCTACAATGAGCAGTTCTTC. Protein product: CASSSDSPAYNEQFF. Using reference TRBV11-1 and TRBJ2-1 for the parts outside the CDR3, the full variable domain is EAEVAQSPRYKITEKSQAVAFWCDPISGHATLYWYRQILGQGPELLVQFQDESVVDDSQLPKDRFSAERLKGVDSTLKIQPAELGDSAMYLCASSSDSPAYNEQFFGPGTRLTVL.

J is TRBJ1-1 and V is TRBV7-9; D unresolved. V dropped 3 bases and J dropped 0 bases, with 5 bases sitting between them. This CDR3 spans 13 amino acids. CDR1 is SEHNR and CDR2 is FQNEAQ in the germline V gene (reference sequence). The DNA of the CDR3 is TGTGCCAGCAGCTTGAGGTTGAACACTGAAGCTTTCTTT. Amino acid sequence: CASSLRLNTEAFF.